The sequence of this T cell receptor beta chain was determined in a study of cytomegalovirus exposure and HLA in healthy donors. Across the whole study: Tens of millions of unique TCR sequences came from HLA-typed donors in an early release. Findings and caveats of the study: CMV serostatus was the sole immune exposure information available. Sequencing probably produced one cluster of sequence variants that were highly shared.

Use of 60 Vbeta and 13 Jbeta primers characterized the PCR. Produced via immunoSEQ multiplex PCR; TCRdb's table is partial and in-frame only. The sample carries 250,000 to 350,000 clones, roughly 88% recorded once. The CDR3 contains 18 residues. Germline CDR1 and CDR2: SGHNT and YYREEE (reference sequence). V dropped 3 bases and J dropped 6; count of bases not matched to a gene: 18. On this clone: Its antigen is unknown.

The receptor was derived from a man between 40 and 49 years old in good health and CMV-seropositive. Source material: PBMCs. V gene TRBV5-4 combines with J gene TRBJ1-1, with 9 positions matching TRBD1. The CDR3 coding sequence is TGTGCCAGCAGCTCAGGGGGACAGGGCTTAGTACCCGTATCTGAAGCTTTCTTT. Translation gives CASSSGGQGLVPVSEAFF.